These T cell receptor beta chains were read from a single sample in a study of blood T cell repertoires in COVID-19. The assay was immunoSEQ multiplex PCR, and TCRdb's table has in-frame clones only and misses some. The top ten clones hold about 4.7% of a sample with around 200,000 clones, about 86% of them seen once. The sequenced sample was PBMCs or T cells enriched from blood (not recorded which). The receptors were sampled from a woman aged 30 to 39 who had been exposed to COVID-19. CDR3s include the opening cysteine and the closing phenylalanine or tryptophan. The order of the fields is clone size, J gene, D gene, V gene, CDR3 DNA, CDR3 protein. D genes are given only for firm matches. Clone size is not always given. Where it is, it says once, few, many or a class for expanded clones.

few	TRBJ1-2	-	TRBV6-5	TGTGCCAGCAGCCATTCTAACTATGGCTACACCTTC	CASSHSNYGYTF
-	TRBJ1-5	-	TRBV19	TGTGCCAGTAGTATCCGGACAGCTTTAAATAGCAATCAGCCCCAGCATTTT	CASSIRTALNSNQPQHF
-	TRBJ1-2	TRBD1	TRBV30	TGTGCCTGGAGGTTGACAGGGGGGTTTGGCTATGGCTACACCTTC	CAWRLTGGFGYGYTF
-	TRBJ1-1	TRBD1	TRBV9	TGTGCCAGCAGCGTCGCCCCGGGACAGGGGCCAGGGGGAGAAGCTTTCTTT	CASSVAPGQGPGGEAFF
-	TRBJ2-7	TRBD1	TRBV27	TGTGCCAGCAGTTTAGGACCGGGACAGACCTACGAGCAGTACTTC	CASSLGPGQTYEQYF
-	TRBJ1-2	-	TRBV30	TGTGCCTGGAGCCAGGGGCAGGGCTACACCTTC	CAWSQGQGYTF
once	TRBJ2-7	TRBD2	TRBV3-1/TRBV3-2	TGTGCCAGCAGCTTCCGAGCGGGGGGGCTCCGGGAGCAGTACTTC	CASSFRAGGLREQYF
-	TRBJ1-2	-	TRBV5-4	TGTGCCAGCAGCTTGTGGGGGCTCGGGAACTATGGCTACACCTTC	CASSLWGLGNYGYTF
-	TRBJ2-3	TRBD2	TRBV4-1	TGCGCCAGCAGCCAAGATTGGGGTAGGGAGCGGGGGGCAGATACGCAGTATTTT	CASSQDWGRERGADTQYF
-	TRBJ2-3	-	TRBV19	TGTGCCAGTAGTCTCCTCTGGACCCAGGGAAATACGCAGTATTTT	CASSLLWTQGNTQYF
once	TRBJ1-5	-	TRBV2	TGTGCCAGCAGTGGGGGGACATCTTATAGCAATCAGCCCCAGCATTTT	CASSGGTSYSNQPQHF
-	TRBJ1-1	TRBD1	TRBV4-2	TGTGCCAGCAGCCCTCCGGACAGGGGGCGGACTGAAGCTTTCTTT	CASSPPDRGRTEAFF
-	TRBJ2-5	TRBD2	TRBV11-2	TGTGCCAGCAGCTTAGGGGGACTAGCCGAGACCCAGTACTTC	CASSLGGLAETQYF
-	TRBJ2-3	TRBD2	TRBV11-2	TGTGCCAGCAGCTTCCCCCGAGATAGCGGGGAAACAGATACGCAGTATTTT	CASSFPRDSGETDTQYF
-	TRBJ2-7	TRBD1	TRBV11-2	TGTGCCAGCGACTCGGGACAGACCGCGGCCGAGCAGTACTTC	CASDSGQTAAEQYF
-	TRBJ2-3	-	TRBV3-1/TRBV3-2	TGTGCCAGCAGCCAAGACCCCCGGACGGGGGGCACAGATACGCAGTATTTT	CASSQDPRTGGTDTQYF
-	TRBJ2-3	-	TRBV7-8	TGTGCCAGCAGCTTAGGGCCTGTCAACACAGATACGCAGTATTTT	CASSLGPVNTDTQYF
-	TRBJ1-2	TRBD1	TRBV2	TGTGCCAGCAGTGAAATGCAGGGGGTCTATGGCTACACCTTC	CASSEMQGVYGYTF
-	TRBJ1-5	-	TRBV7-7	TGTGCTAGCAGCTTGGGGGGTTCTTTACGCAATCAGCCCCAGCATTTT	CASSLGGSLRNQPQHF
-	TRBJ2-1	TRBD2	TRBV18	TGTGCCAGCTCACCACCGACTAGCGGGGGGATCTTCGAGCAGTTCTTC	CASSPPTSGGIFEQFF
-	TRBJ2-3	-	TRBV20-1	TGCAGTGTTAGTTCGTGGGGGCGGGCGCCCTCGGGCACAGATACGCAGTATTTT	CSVSSWGRAPSGTDTQYF
-	TRBJ1-2	-	TRBV6-5	TGTGCCAGCAACACCACAGGGCGTGGCGGCTACACCTTC	CASNTTGRGGYTF
-	TRBJ2-2	TRBD2	TRBV10-3	TGTGCCATCAGTGGAGGACTAGCGGGGGGTCGAAACACCGGGGAGCTGTTTTTT	CAISGGLAGGRNTGELFF
-	TRBJ1-1	-	TRBV12-3/TRBV12-4	TGTGCCAGCAGTGTAGTTGCAGGGGCTGAAGCTTTCTTT	CASSVVAGAEAFF
-	TRBJ2-5	-	TRBV18	TGTGCCAGCTCAGGACTGGGCTTACTCCAAGAGACCCAGTACTTC	CASSGLGLLQETQYF
-	TRBJ1-4	-	TRBV7-9	TGTGCCAGCAGCTCAACTAACGAAAAACTGTTTTTT	CASSSTNEKLFF
-	TRBJ2-1	-	TRBV6-5	TGTGCCAGCAGTTATGACTCTGCGAGCTCCTACAATGAGCAGTTCTTC	CASSYDSASSYNEQFF
-	TRBJ2-1	-	TRBV30	TGTGCCTGGAGTGTAATAGGGACAGAGCAGTTCTTC	CAWSVIGTEQFF
-	TRBJ2-3	-	TRBV18	TGTGCCAGCTCACCCCGGCAGGGGATAGCAGATACGCAGTATTTT	CASSPRQGIADTQYF
-	TRBJ2-6	-	TRBV7-3	TGTGCCAGCAGCCCCCATGACGCGCGACTTATATCTGGGGCCAACGTCCTGACTTTC	CASSPHDARLISGANVLTF
-	TRBJ1-3	-	TRBV5-6	TGTGCCAGCAGCTTGAGGCAGGTGACCTTCTCTGGAAACACCATATATTTT	CASSLRQVTFSGNTIYF
-	TRBJ2-5	-	TRBV12-5	TGTGCTAGTGGTTTGGTGGCGGATCGGGAGACCCAGTACTTC	CASGLVADRETQYF
few	TRBJ1-2	-	TRBV19	TGTGCCAGTAGTATAGTTTCACGGAACTATGGCTACACCTTC	CASSIVSRNYGYTF
-	TRBJ1-6	-	TRBV27	TGTGCCAGCAGTACGATTACAGGATTCTCCTATAATTCACCCCTCCACTTT	CASSTITGFSYNSPLHF
-	TRBJ2-3	TRBD2	TRBV7-2	TGTGCCAGCAGCCTTCTAGCGGGGGGCCATCCCGATACGCAGTATTTT	CASSLLAGGHPDTQYF
-	TRBJ1-1	-	TRBV5-1	TGCGCCAGCAGCTTAAGGACTGGGAACACTGAAGCTTTCTTT	CASSLRTGNTEAFF
-	TRBJ1-3	-	TRBV3-1/TRBV3-2	TGTGCCAGCAGCCAAGACGGGATCTCTGGAAACACCATATATTTT	CASSQDGISGNTIYF
-	TRBJ1-2	-	TRBV7-9	TGTGCCAGCAGCTCCCTTATCCAGGGTACTAACTATGGCTACACCTTC	CASSSLIQGTNYGYTF
-	TRBJ1-5	TRBD1	TRBV28	TGTGCCAGCACCCCGGGACAGTGGAACAGCAATCAGCCCCAGCATTTT	CASTPGQWNSNQPQHF
-	TRBJ2-3	-	TRBV2	TGTGCCAGCAGTGAAGGGCCAGATACGCAGTATTTT	CASSEGPDTQYF
-	TRBJ1-1	-	TRBV4-1	TGCGCCAGCAGCCAAGACAGGGTTAACACTGAAGCTTTCTTT	CASSQDRVNTEAFF
-	TRBJ1-3	-	TRBV5-1	TGCGCCAGCAGCTTGGGGACAGCCGACTCTGGAAACACCATATATTTT	CASSLGTADSGNTIYF
-	TRBJ1-2	-	TRBV19	TGTGCCAGTAGTATAGCCCTGAGGGGGAACTATGGCTACACCTTC	CASSIALRGNYGYTF
-	TRBJ1-1	TRBD1	TRBV9	TGTGCCAGCAGGGAAGGGACAGTCGGGTGGACGAACACTGAAGCTTTCTTT	CASREGTVGWTNTEAFF
once	TRBJ2-1	TRBD1	TRBV5-1	TGCGCCAGCAGCTCCCAGGGACAGGGATACAATGAGCAGTTCTTC	CASSSQGQGYNEQFF
-	TRBJ1-5	TRBD1	TRBV19	TGTGCCAGTAGTACGGGACAGGGGCATCAGCCCCAGCATTTT	CASSTGQGHQPQHF
-	TRBJ2-3	-	TRBV2	TGTGCCAGCGGGACCTTAGCGGGCACAGATACGCAGTATTTT	CASGTLAGTDTQYF
few	TRBJ1-3	TRBD1	TRBV4-2	TGTGCCAGCAGCCAACCCCTTACAGGGGGCACTGGAAACACCATATATTTT	CASSQPLTGGTGNTIYF
-	TRBJ1-5	-	TRBV9	TGTGCCAGCAGCGGACAATATAGCAATCAGCCCCAGCATTTT	CASSGQYSNQPQHF
-	TRBJ1-6	-	TRBV19	TGTGCCAGTAGCGGCGGGCGGCATAATAATTCACCCCTCCACTTT	CASSGGRHNNSPLHF